Following are 23 T cell receptor beta chains from one sample sequenced in a study of shared clonotypes between healthy human individuals. Cells designated naive CD8 were CD45RO-negative and were positively selected for CCR7, with terminally differentiated effector memory CD45RA+ cells excluded. TCRdb keeps only in-frame clones here, not all; method: immunoSEQ multiplex PCR. The sample lists millions of clones, approximately 94% occurring once. Source material: naive CD8+ T cells sorted from blood. Receptors originate from a man aged 18 to 29 in good health.

The chain carries TRBV6-1 and TRBJ1-4; TRBD1 might be the D (5 bases). V was trimmed by 2 bases and J by 11 bases, leaving 18 bases between them. Germline V lookup: CDR1 MNHNS, CDR2 SASEGT. The CDR3 runs to 15 residues. The CDR3 sequence is CASSEPTETLRKLFF. The CDR3 region has the DNA TGTGCCAGCAGTGAACCGACAGAGACGCTACGGAAACTGTTTTTT.

The V gene is TRBV7-9, the J gene TRBJ2-2; D may be TRBD2 (7 bases). In germline, CDR1 is SEHNR, CDR2 FQNEAQ (reference sequence). There are 18 residues in the CDR3. Trimming cost V 4 bases and J 1 base, with 19 bases left between them. The CDR3 protein is CASSSLGGGRWNTGELFF. The DNA of the CDR3 is TGTGCCAGCAGCTCCCTTGGGGGGGGCCGATGGAACACCGGGGAGCTGTTTTTT.

The chain recombines TRBV6-5 with TRBJ1-6, with TRBD1 matching over 7 bases. CDR3 length: 15 amino acids. V dropped 1 base and J dropped 12; count of bases not matched to a gene: 9. CDR1 MNHEY and CDR2 SVGAGI come from the germline V gene. As DNA, the CDR3 is TGTGCCAGCAGTTACTACCAGGGGGGCCAGGTACCCCTCCACTTT. Protein: CASSYYQGGQVPLHF.

The chain recombines TRBV7-2 with TRBJ2-7, with 9 bases identical to TRBD2. V lost 2 bases and J lost 3; bases outside the gene matches: 2. Germline V gives CDR1 SGHTA, CDR2 FQGNSA. This CDR3 spans 14 amino acids. This chain's CDR3 is CASSLLAGYYEQYF. In DNA, the CDR3 is TGTGCCAGCAGCTTACTAGCGGGATACTACGAGCAGTACTTC.

The V call is TRBV25-1, the J call TRBJ2-7; TRBD2 is a possible D gene (6 bases). The ends were cut back, 5 bases at V and 2 bases at J, with 7 bases in the middle. CDR1 MGHDK and CDR2 SYGVNS come from the germline V gene. The CDR3 has 12 residues. CDR3 loop: CASSWGAYEQYF. DNA for the CDR3: TGTGCCAGCAGTTGGGGGGCCTACGAGCAGTACTTC.

The rearrangement joins TRBV5-1 to TRBJ2-2, with no clear D. Per germline, CDR1 SGHRS and CDR2 YFSETQ. There are 14 residues in the CDR3. Deletions cut 0 bases from V and 7 bases from J, with 10 bases between. The DNA of the CDR3 is TGCGCCAGCAGCTTGGAACTCCGGCTCGGGGAGCTGTTTTTT. It codes for CASSLELRLGELFF.

This chain links TRBV4-1 with TRBJ2-7; no clear D. The length of the CDR3 is 17 residues. CDR1 and CDR2 from the germline V gene are MGHRA and YSYEKL. V lost 4 bases, J lost 4 bases, and 23 bases lay in between. This CDR3 is CASSPGFRGRDRYEQYF. CDR3 nucleotides: TGCGCCAGCAGCCCCGGGTTTCGAGGACGTGATAGGTACGAGCAGTACTTC.

The gene calls are TRBV29-1 and TRBJ2-7; D not resolved. The length of the CDR3 is 11 residues. Trimming pared 1 base from V and 5 bases from J, leaving 6 bases between. Germline lookup yields CDR1 SQVTM and CDR2 ANQGSEA. The CDR3 nucleotides read TGCAGCGTTGAAGGTGCAGACGAGCAGTACTTC. Amino acids: CSVEGADEQYF.

The chain couples TRBV4-1 to TRBJ2-2, with D tentatively TRBD1 (5 bases). The CDR3 contains 16 residues. V was trimmed by 0 bases and J by 7 bases, leaving 15 bases between them. CDR1 and CDR2 (germline): MGHRA, YSYEKL. The CDR3 sequence is CASSQDRTGSVGELFF. In nucleotides, the CDR3 is TGCGCCAGCAGCCAAGATCGCACAGGTTCTGTCGGGGAGCTGTTTTTT.

The CDR3 reads CASFARTAQETQYF. CDR3 DNA sequence: TGTGCCAGCTTCGCGAGGACAGCCCAAGAGACCCAGTACTTC. This rearrangement joins TRBV2 to TRBJ2-5; D perhaps matches TRBD1 (6 bases). Trimming removed 8 bases from V and 1 base from J, with 14 bases in between. The CDR3 length is 14 residues. Germline V gene lookup returns CDR1 SNHLY and CDR2 FYNNEI. The full variable domain, with the rest looked up from reference TRBV2 and TRBJ2-5, is EPEVTQTPSHQVTQMGQEVILRCVPISNHLYFYWYRQILGQKVEFLVSFYNNEISEKSEIFDDQFSVERPDGSNFTLKIRSTKLEDSAMYFCASFARTAQETQYFGPGTRLLVL.

V and J are TRBV4-1 and TRBJ1-2, with TRBD1 identical over 8 bases. Germline V gene data show CDR1 as MGHRA and CDR2 as YSYEKL. CDR3 size: 13 residues. V lost 4 bases and J lost 9; bases outside the gene matches: 7. The CDR3 is CASSPPGQDSYTF. CDR3 bases: TGCGCCAGCAGCCCTCCGGGACAGGATAGCTACACCTTC.

As to this clone: Other DNA sequences within the sample encode an identical CDR3. V gene TRBV11-2 combines with J gene TRBJ2-7; D remains ambiguous. Trimming shortened V by 1 base and J by 1 base, and 5 bases separated the two germline ends. CDR3 length equals 13 residues. Germline V lookup: CDR1 SGHAT, CDR2 FQNNGV. The CDR3 protein is CASSLAGSYEQYF. In DNA, the CDR3 is TGTGCCAGCAGCTTAGCCGGGTCCTACGAGCAGTACTTC.

The chain employs TRBV10-3 and TRBJ2-2; TRBD2 is a possible D gene (5 bases). The CDR3 spans 12 residues. Trimming took off 7 bases at V and 4 bases at J, with 7 bases between the two ends. Per the germline V gene, CDR1 is ENHRY and CDR2 is SYGVKD. CDR3 nucleotide sequence: TGTGCCATCAAGGCGGGCACCGGGGAGCTGTTTTTT. Encoded protein: CAIKAGTGELFF.

As concerns this clone: A junction end diverges from the germline sequence, so it may reflect a read error. The chain has TRBV7-7 and TRBJ2-5; no clear D gene. This CDR3 has 13 amino acids. The germline V gene encodes CDR1 SSHAT and CDR2 FNYEAQ (reference sequence). The CDR3, as DNA: TGTGCTAGCAGCTTAATAGGGCCCGAGACCCAGTACTTC. Amino acid sequence: CASSLIGPETQYF.

The DNA for the CDR3 is TGTGCCAGCAGCTTAGTGTCGGCAACAGGGGGAGCCAAAAACATTCAGTACTTC. Translating it yields CASSLVSATGGAKNIQYF. This chain connects TRBV7-6 to TRBJ2-4; the match to TRBD1 covers 8 bases. CDR3 length equals 18 residues. J was trimmed by 0 bases and V by 1 base; bases with no gene match: 8. Germline CDR1 is SGHVS and CDR2 is FNYEAQ.

The V call is TRBV10-1, the J call TRBJ1-1, with D perhaps TRBD1 (5 bases). CDR1 WNHNN and CDR2 SYGVQD come from the germline V gene (reference sequence). This CDR3 has 14 residues. V was pared by 6 bases and J by 4 bases, with 15 bases between. The chain's CDR3 is CASSDDEGPTEAFF. CDR3 DNA: TGCGCCAGCAGCGATGACGAGGGGCCCACTGAAGCTTTCTTT.

V and J are TRBV12-5 and TRBJ1-2; 10 nucleotides line up with TRBD1. Germline-derived CDR1 and CDR2 are LGHNT and FRNRAP. The CDR3 length is 14 residues. V trimming: 1 base; J trimming: 7 bases; junction bases outside the gene matches: 3. CDR3 protein: CASGLGGQGFGYTF. The DNA of the CDR3 is TGTGCTAGTGGTTTGGGGGGACAGGGGTTTGGCTACACCTTC.

The chain couples TRBV7-2 to TRBJ2-2, with D uncertain. Germline lookup yields CDR1 SGHTA and CDR2 FQGNSA. Trimming stripped 4 bases from V and 6 bases from J, with 18 bases between. CDR3 size: 16 residues. CDR3 coding DNA: TGTGCCAGCAGCTCTACACTCCCGCCCCCTCCCGGGGAGCTGTTTTTT. The encoded protein is CASSSTLPPPPGELFF.

The genes are TRBV6-1 and TRBJ1-5; no firm D call. Germline CDR1 is MNHNS and CDR2 is SASEGT. This CDR3 comprises 16 residues. Trimming pared 4 bases from V and 4 bases from J, leaving 17 bases between. CDR3 sequence: CASSAHSGLGNQPQHF. The CDR3 DNA reads TGTGCCAGCAGTGCCCACTCGGGGTTGGGGAATCAGCCCCAGCATTTT.

This sequence joins TRBV28 and TRBJ2-7; weak D call: TRBD1 (6 bases). Germline CDR1 MDHEN, CDR2 SYDVKM. Trimming stripped 6 bases from V and 3 bases from J, with 15 bases between. The CDR3 loop spans 14 amino acids. The CDR3 nucleotides are TGTGCCAGCAGGCAAGACAGGAACTTCTACGAGCAGTACTTC. Protein sequence: CASRQDRNFYEQYF. The variable domain in full, with the rest retrieved from reference TRBV28 and TRBJ2-7, is DVKVTQSSRYLVKRTGEKVFLECVQDMDHENMFWYRQDPGLGLRLIYFSYDVKMKEKGDIPEGYSVSREKKERFSLILESASTNQTSMYLCASRQDRNFYEQYFGPGTRLTVT.

This chain uses TRBV9 with TRBJ2-3; unclear D gene. The CDR3 runs to 13 residues. V was pared by 2 bases and J by 6 bases, with 10 bases between. The germline CDR1 and CDR2 sequences are SGDLS and YYNGEE. CDR3 amino acids: CASSVVPGDTQYF. The CDR3 coding sequence is TGTGCCAGCAGCGTTGTACCCGGGGATACGCAGTATTTT. The variable domain in full, completed from reference TRBV9 and TRBJ2-3, reads DSGVTQTPKHLITATGQRVTLRCSPRSGDLSVYWYQQSLDQGLQFLIQYYNGEERAKGNILERFSAQQFPDLHSELNLSSLELGDSALYFCASSVVPGDTQYFGPGTRLTVL.

With regard to this clone: In the same sample, other DNA sequences code for this CDR3. The V and J genes are TRBV27 and TRBJ1-5; TRBD1 aligns across 8 bases. This CDR3 spans 14 amino acids. The V gene's germline CDR1 is MNHEY and CDR2 SMNVEV (reference sequence). Trimming removed 5 bases from V and 5 bases from J; junction bases left unmatched: 5. CDR3 sequence reads: CASSLDRGHQPQHF. CDR3 coding DNA: TGTGCCAGCAGTCTAGACAGGGGTCATCAGCCCCAGCATTTT.

This chain uses TRBV27 with TRBJ2-6; D unresolved. V lost 4 bases and J 3 bases, leaving 4 bases between the germline ends. CDR1 is MNHEY, CDR2 SMNVEV, per germline (reference sequence). This CDR3 is 13 amino acids long. CDR3 region: CASSYGGANVLTF. CDR3 sequence (DNA): TGTGCCAGCAGTTACGGTGGGGCCAACGTCCTGACTTTC. Variable domain in full (rest from reference TRBV27 and TRBJ2-6): EAQVTQNPRYLITVTGKKLTVTCSQNMNHEYMSWYRQDPGLGLRQIYYSMNVEVTDKGDVPEGYKVSRKEKRNFPLILESPSPNQTSLYFCASSYGGANVLTFGAGSRLTVL.